This T cell receptor beta chain was profiled in a study of read filtering for tumor transcriptome and immune sequencing. This clonotype was counted many times. This CDR3 has 19 residues. Trimming at V came to 1 base and at J to 0 bases, leaving 15 bases not matched to a gene. Germline V CDR1 and CDR2: DFQATT, SNEGSKA (reference sequence). Every patient had bone marrow sampled while the disease was active. This library used roughly 400 ng RNA and molecular barcoded adaptors spanning alpha/delta and beta/gamma chains. Using its own MiXCR run on the reads, TCRdb lists one record per CDR3 protein. The sample has 45,000 to 55,000 distinct CDR3 sequences, roughly 19% seen once.

The receptor was isolated from a donor aged 40 or older with multiple myeloma. The sample consisted of a population of CD138-negative cells sorted from bone marrow. The V and J genes are TRBV20-1 and TRBJ1-5; 7 bases line up with TRBD1. DNA for the CDR3: TGCAGTGCTAGAGTCCCTCGGACAGGCCCGTTTGATAGCAATCAGCCCCAGCATTTT. This sequence encodes CSARVPRTGPFDSNQPQHF.